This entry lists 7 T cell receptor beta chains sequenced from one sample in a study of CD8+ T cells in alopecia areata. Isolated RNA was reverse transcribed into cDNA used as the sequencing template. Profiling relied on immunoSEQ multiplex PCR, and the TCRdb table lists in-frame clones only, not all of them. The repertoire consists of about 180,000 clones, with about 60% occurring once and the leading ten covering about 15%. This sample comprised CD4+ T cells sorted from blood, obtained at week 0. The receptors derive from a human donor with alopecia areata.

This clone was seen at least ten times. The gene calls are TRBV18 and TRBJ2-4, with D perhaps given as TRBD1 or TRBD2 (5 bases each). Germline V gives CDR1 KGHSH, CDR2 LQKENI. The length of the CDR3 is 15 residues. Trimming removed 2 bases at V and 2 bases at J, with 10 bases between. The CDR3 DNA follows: TGTGCCAGCTCACCAGGGGGAGAACCCAAAAACATTCAGTACTTC. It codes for CASSPGGEPKNIQYF.

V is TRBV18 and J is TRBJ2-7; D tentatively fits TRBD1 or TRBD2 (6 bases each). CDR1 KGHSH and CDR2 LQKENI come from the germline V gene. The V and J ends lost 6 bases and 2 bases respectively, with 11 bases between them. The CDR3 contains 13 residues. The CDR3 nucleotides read TGTGCCAGCTCCACGGGGGCAGCCTACGAGCAGTACTTC. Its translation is CASSTGAAYEQYF.

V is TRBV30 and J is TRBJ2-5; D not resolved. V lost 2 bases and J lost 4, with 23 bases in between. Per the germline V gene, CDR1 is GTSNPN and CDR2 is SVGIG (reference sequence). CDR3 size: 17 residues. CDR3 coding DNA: TGTGCCTGGAGTATTGGAGATGTGGGGATAATTGGAGAGACCCAGTACTTC. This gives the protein CAWSIGDVGIIGETQYF.

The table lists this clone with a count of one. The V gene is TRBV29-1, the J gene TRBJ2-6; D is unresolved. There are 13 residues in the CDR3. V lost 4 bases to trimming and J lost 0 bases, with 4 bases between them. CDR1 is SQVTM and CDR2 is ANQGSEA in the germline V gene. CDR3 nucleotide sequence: TGCAGCGTTGCCCACTCTGGGGCCAACGTCCTGACTTTC. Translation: CSVAHSGANVLTF.

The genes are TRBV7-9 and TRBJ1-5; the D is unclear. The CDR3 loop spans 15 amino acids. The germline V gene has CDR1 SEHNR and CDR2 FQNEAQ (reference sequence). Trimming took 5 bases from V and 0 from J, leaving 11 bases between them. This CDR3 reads CASSPADYSNQPQHF. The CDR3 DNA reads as TGTGCCAGCAGCCCAGCGGACTATAGCAATCAGCCCCAGCATTTT.

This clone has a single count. CDR3 DNA: TGTGCCACCAAAGGACAGGGGGCGAGAGAGACCCAGTACTTC. This gives the protein CATKGQGARETQYF. V is TRBV15 and J is TRBJ2-5, with 11 bases that match TRBD1. Germline trimming cut 7 bases from V and 4 bases from J; bases unmatched to any gene: 5. CDR1 is LNHNV and CDR2 is YYDKDF in the germline V gene (reference sequence). This CDR3 has 14 residues.

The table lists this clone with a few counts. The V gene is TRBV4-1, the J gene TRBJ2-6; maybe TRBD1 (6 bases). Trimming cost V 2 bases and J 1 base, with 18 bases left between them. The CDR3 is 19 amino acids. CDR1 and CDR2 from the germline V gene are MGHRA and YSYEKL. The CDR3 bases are TGCGCCAGCAGCCAACCCCTCAGGACAGCCAGATCTGGGGCCAACGTCCTGACTTTC. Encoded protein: CASSQPLRTARSGANVLTF.